The TCR beta chain under discussion was sequenced for a study of T-cell reconstitution after alpha-beta-depleted transplantation in children. The CDR3 spans 15 residues. V lost 0 bases to trimming and J lost 8 bases, with 16 bases between them. TCRbeta library preparation incorporated unique molecular identifiers. TCRdb reprocessed the PCR reads via MiXCR and lists one record per CDR3 protein. Among roughly 500,000 distinct CDR3 sequences listed, about 33% were seen once. The rearrangement links TRBV12-3 or TRBV12-4 to TRBJ1-1; the D gene is possibly TRBD1 (5 bases). This receptor was taken from a human donor who donated a stem cell graft to a child with aplastic anemia. Sequenced material: PBMCs from the stem cell graft donor, taken from the stem cell graft. The CDR3 nucleotides are TGTGCCAGCAGTTTAGCTCCGGCAGGGTATCCCGAAGCTTTCTTT. Translated: CASSLAPAGYPEAFF.